Listed below are T cell receptor beta chains from one sample, sequenced in a study of shared clonotypes between healthy human individuals. Clones were sequenced by immunoSEQ multiplex PCR, and TCRdb holds only the in-frame ones, with some missing. This table has over 850,000 clones, approximately 78% appearing once. Sequencing was carried out using memory CD4+ T cells from PBMCs. The receptor source for this set is a man aged 18 to 29 in good health. Some clones in this sample may be carry-over from other donors' samples. Both conserved end residues are part of each CDR3. D genes are given only for firm matches. Clone size appears in some rows only: once, few, many, or a class for an expanded clone.

TRBD1	TRBV18	TRBJ2-1	-	TGTGCCAGCTCACCCGACCAACCGGGACAGGGGGCTTTTGAGCAGTTCTTC	CASSPDQPGQGAFEQFF
-	TRBV18	TRBJ1-3	-	TGTGCCAGCTCACCGGCCAGGGTCCCGGGGGGAAACACCATATATTTT	CASSPARVPGGNTIYF
-	TRBV27	TRBJ2-1	-	TGTGCCAGCAGAGTCGGGAGATGGAATTTGAATGAGCAGTTCTTC	CASRVGRWNLNEQFF
-	TRBV28	TRBJ1-2	-	TGTGCCAGTGGCGGGGAGAGGGGCCCTCATGGCTACACCTTC	CASGGERGPHGYTF
-	TRBV30	TRBJ2-7	-	TGTGCCTGGAGTGTATCGGGTTACGAGCAGTACTTC	CAWSVSGYEQYF
-	TRBV30	TRBJ1-2	once	TGTGCCTGGAGCCTCGGGGCCCCAACTAACTATGGCTACACCTTC	CAWSLGAPTNYGYTF
TRBD2	TRBV9	TRBJ2-6	-	TGTGCCAGCAGCGTAACTAGCGGGGGCTCTGGGGCCAACGTCCTGACTTTC	CASSVTSGGSGANVLTF
-	TRBV2	TRBJ2-3	-	TGTGCCAGCAGTCCCGAGAGCACAGATACGCAGTATTTT	CASSPESTDTQYF
-	TRBV5-1	TRBJ1-5	-	TGCGCCAGCAGCTTGGCGGGCTACAAGTTGGCTCAGCCCCAGCATTTT	CASSLAGYKLAQPQHF
-	TRBV5-1	TRBJ2-5	-	TGCGCCAGCAGCAGGCACCTGGCGGGGGCAAAAGAGACCCAGTACTTC	CASSRHLAGAKETQYF
TRBD1	TRBV6-1	TRBJ1-5	-	TGTGCCAGCGGGACACAGGGGAAGACGGGGCAGCCCCAGCATTTT	CASGTQGKTGQPQHF
-	TRBV5-5	TRBJ2-4	-	TGTGCCAGCAGCTTGGAGGCCCGACACTTGGGAAACATTCAGTACTTC	CASSLEARHLGNIQYF
-	TRBV9	TRBJ2-1	-	TGTGCCAGCAGCGTAAGGGCGGGACCGAATGAGCAGTTCTTC	CASSVRAGPNEQFF
-	TRBV6-6	TRBJ2-2	-	TGTGCCAGCAGTTACCGAACAGTGGACGGGGAGCTGTTTTTT	CASSYRTVDGELFF
-	TRBV7-8	TRBJ2-5	-	TGTGCCAGCAGACCGAGGGGGGCCTCTGGGGAGACCCAGTACTTC	CASRPRGASGETQYF
-	TRBV5-1	TRBJ2-7	-	TGCGCCAGCAGCTTGGCAGGGTTTACCTACGAGCAGTACTTC	CASSLAGFTYEQYF
-	TRBV5-1	TRBJ2-5	-	TGCGCCAGCAGCTCTAGGGGCGGGACGAGGGGAGAGACCCAGTACTTC	CASSSRGGTRGETQYF
-	TRBV28	TRBJ2-5	-	TGTGCCAGCAGGGGGGAGGAGGCCCAGTACTTC	CASRGEEAQYF
TRBD1	TRBV30	TRBJ1-1	-	TGTGCCTGGAGGGAAGATAGGGGGCATGCAAACACTGAAGCTTTCTTT	CAWREDRGHANTEAFF
-	TRBV5-1	TRBJ1-5	-	TGCGCCAGCAGCCCGGAAAACCCCAATCAGCCCCAGCATTTT	CASSPENPNQPQHF
-	TRBV2	TRBJ1-2	-	TGTGCCAGCAGTGAAGCGCTTCGGGCAGCGGGTAGGGACTACACCTTC	CASSEALRAAGRDYTF
-	TRBV2	TRBJ2-7	-	TGTGCCAGCAGGCTTGGGTACGAGCAGTACTTC	CASRLGYEQYF